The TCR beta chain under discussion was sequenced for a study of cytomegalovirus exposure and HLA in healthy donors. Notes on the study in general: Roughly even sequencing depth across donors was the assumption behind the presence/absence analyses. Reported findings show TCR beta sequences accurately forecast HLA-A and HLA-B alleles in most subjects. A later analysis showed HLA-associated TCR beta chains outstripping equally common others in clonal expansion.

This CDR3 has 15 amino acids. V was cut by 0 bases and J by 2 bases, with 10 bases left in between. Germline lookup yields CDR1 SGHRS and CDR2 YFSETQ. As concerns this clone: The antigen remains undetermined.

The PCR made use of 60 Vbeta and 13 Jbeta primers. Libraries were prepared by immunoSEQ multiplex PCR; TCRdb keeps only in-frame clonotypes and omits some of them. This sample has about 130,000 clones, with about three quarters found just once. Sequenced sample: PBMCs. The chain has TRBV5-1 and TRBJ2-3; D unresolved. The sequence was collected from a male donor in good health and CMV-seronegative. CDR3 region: CASSLEAASTDTQYF. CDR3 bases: TGCGCCAGCAGCTTGGAGGCGGCCTCCACAGATACGCAGTATTTT.